Described below is a single T cell receptor (beta chain) sequence and its context. These data are taken from a study of identical twins' blood T cells. Study in general: Around 50 million reads came from roughly 12 libraries, six alpha, six beta.

Both ends of each TCR cDNA library bore sample-specific barcodes. Original analysis: Each donor had about 100,000 to nearly 550,000 clonotypes. TCRdb itself ran the 5' RACE reads through MiXCR, one entry per CDR3 protein. TCRdb, not the original authors, processed these V and J calls. The data hold 300,000 to 400,000 distinct CDR3 sequences, with about 28% observed a single time. CDR3 length: 15 residues. Germline V gene data show CDR1 as ENHRY and CDR2 as SYGVKD. J gave up 10 bases and V 6 bases, and 10 bases lay outside the gene matches. The V and J genes are TRBV10-3 and TRBJ1-6; 9 bases line up with TRBD1. The sequence was obtained from a woman between 18 and 55 years old in good health. The material sequenced was PBMCs. The CDR3 DNA reads TGTGCCATCAGCGATAAGGGACAGGGCGAGTCACCCCTCCACTTT. Encoded protein: CAISDKGQGESPLHF.